This T cell receptor (beta chain) was identified in a study of human T cells and chemical hapten exposure. This clonotype came up many times. Its antigen remains unidentified. The germline CDR1 and CDR2 sequences are SGHTA and FQGNSA. The CDR3 has 14 residues. V lost 7 bases to trimming and J lost 2 bases; unmatched junction nucleotides: 4. TCRdb ran MiXCR on the RACE reads and lists one entry per CDR3 protein. The sample records around 39,000 distinct CDR3 sequences, about 6.3% being singletons. Time point denoted: patch test 1, 2 weeks after DPC sensitization. Treatment reported: therapeutic diphenylcyclopropenone sensitization with weekly scalp DPC. Sequencing started from total RNA isolated from unfractionated whole blood. Points from the study as a whole: Correlating positively with patch test score were the PT1 expanded TCR counts.

The chain uses TRBV7-2 and TRBJ2-3, with TRBD2 identical over 9 bases. The receptor's source is a woman in her 30s with alopecia areata. Some clones in this sample may be carry-over from other donors' samples. This sample comprised whole blood, obtained in connection with sensitization to the hapten diphenylcyclopropenone (DPC). The CDR3, as DNA: TGTGCCAGCAACCTAGCGGGGTCCACAGATACGCAGTATTTT. Translation: CASNLAGSTDTQYF.